The rows below give T cell receptor beta chains drawn from one sample of a study of vaccination and CD4 T cells after COVID-19. One entry per CDR3 protein, called by TCRdb with MiXCR from the PCR reads. The sample lists a few thousand distinct CDR3 sequences; approximately 71% were seen once. These receptors' targets are unknown. Sequences were obtained from CD4+ T cells from blood, cultured in vitro. The receptors derive from a human donor who had recovered from COVID-19. Each CDR3 is given with its conserved first and last residue. The D gene is left open where the match is weak. Expanded clones are given a class, and other clones once, few, many or no size at all.

v_call	clone_size	j_call	d_call	cdr3_nt	cdr3_aa
TRBV20-1	NA	TRBJ1-1	NA	TGCAGTGCTAGAGGGGGAACAGTCACTGAAGCTTTCTTT	CSARGGTVTEAFF
TRBV10-1	once	TRBJ2-7	TRBD2	TGCGCCAGTTTAGCGGGGGAAAGCTCCTACGAGCAGTACTTC	CASLAGESSYEQYF
TRBV9	NA	TRBJ1-5	TRBD1	TGTGCCAGCAGCGTAGGACAGGGGAGCAATCAGCCCCAGCATTTT	CASSVGQGSNQPQHF
TRBV21-1	few	TRBJ2-2	NA	TGTGCCAGCAGCCCGGGACCAGACTTATGGTGCACCGGGGAGCTGTTTTTT	CASSPGPDLWCTGELFF
TRBV24-1	NA	TRBJ2-7	NA	TGTGCCACCAGTGACGGGGGCCTGGGAAGGGACGAGCAGTACTTC	CATSDGGLGRDEQYF
TRBV20-1	NA	TRBJ2-3	NA	TGCAGTGCCGACAGTAACACAGATACGCAGTATTTT	CSADSNTDTQYF
TRBV20-1	NA	TRBJ1-2	TRBD1	TGCAGTGCTGAACAGGGGGCGATGAATGGCTACACCTTC	CSAEQGAMNGYTF
TRBV20-1	few	TRBJ1-2	NA	TGCAGTGCTAGACAAGGGGAAAACTATGGCTACACCTTC	CSARQGENYGYTF
TRBV6-1	NA	TRBJ1-3	NA	TGTGCCAGCAGTGGCCGGGGACGAACTGGAAACACCATATATTTT	CASSGRGRTGNTIYF
TRBV6-2/TRBV6-3	NA	TRBJ1-1	TRBD1	TGTGCCAGCGCCGGGAGGGGGCTGACTGAAGCTTTCTTT	CASAGRGLTEAFF
TRBV2	few	TRBJ1-3	NA	TGTGCCAGCAGTCCGACAGGCCTCTCTGGAAACACCATATATTTT	CASSPTGLSGNTIYF
TRBV7-6	NA	TRBJ2-4	NA	TGTGCCAGCAGCTTAGTCCAGGGTTCGGACATTCAGTACTTC	CASSLVQGSDIQYF
TRBV19	NA	TRBJ2-3	NA	TGTGCCAGTAGTATAGGGTGGGGCCCAGATACGCAGTATTTT	CASSIGWGPDTQYF
TRBV19	NA	TRBJ1-5	NA	TGTGCCAGTAGTATCCTGGGGGGCCGAATATTCAGCAATCAGCCCCAGCATTTT	CASSILGGRIFSNQPQHF
TRBV6-5	NA	TRBJ1-5	NA	TGTGCCAGCAGTTACGAAGTTAAGGCCGGGTGGCCCCAGCATTTT	CASSYEVKAGWPQHF
TRBV19	few	TRBJ1-2	NA	TGTGCCAGTAGCCTCTACGATAACTATGGCTACACCTTC	CASSLYDNYGYTF
TRBV4-1	NA	TRBJ1-4	NA	TGCGCCAGCAGCCTTCTACGCCTTAATGAAAAACTGTTTTTT	CASSLLRLNEKLFF
TRBV7-2	NA	TRBJ2-5	TRBD2	TGTGCCAGCAGCTTAGGGGGGCGACTAGCGGGGGTCCCCAGGGCCCAGTACTTC	CASSLGGRLAGVPRAQYF
TRBV12-3/TRBV12-4	NA	TRBJ1-6	TRBD1	TGTGCCAGCAGTACAGGGGGGCGTTCACCCCTCCACTTT	CASSTGGRSPLHF
TRBV24-1	NA	TRBJ2-1	TRBD1	TGTGCCACCAGTGACGTTGACAGGGGGGTGCAGTTCTTC	CATSDVDRGVQFF
TRBV2	few	TRBJ1-1	TRBD1	TGTGCCAGCAGTGGACAGGGACAGCTCCGGGGCACTGAAGCTTTCTTT	CASSGQGQLRGTEAFF
TRBV10-3	few	TRBJ1-1	NA	TGTGCCATCAGTGAGAGGGGGACTGAAGCTTTCTTT	CAISERGTEAFF
TRBV7-9	NA	TRBJ2-2	NA	TGTGCCAGCAGCTTACTAGCCGGGACGGAGGGCACCGGGGAGCTGTTTTTT	CASSLLAGTEGTGELFF
TRBV7-2	once	TRBJ2-1	NA	TGTGCCAGCGGCGAATACAATGAGCAGTTCTTC	CASGEYNEQFF
TRBV11-2	few	TRBJ1-2	NA	TGTGCCAGCAGCCGAAGGCCGGGAAACTATGGCTACACCTTC	CASSRRPGNYGYTF
TRBV7-3	NA	TRBJ1-6	NA	TGTGCCAGCAGACAGGACACGAATCATAATTCACCCCTCCACTTT	CASRQDTNHNSPLHF
TRBV6-2/TRBV6-3	once	TRBJ1-2	TRBD1	TGTGCCAGCAGTCGACAGGGAAATGGCTACACCTTC	CASSRQGNGYTF